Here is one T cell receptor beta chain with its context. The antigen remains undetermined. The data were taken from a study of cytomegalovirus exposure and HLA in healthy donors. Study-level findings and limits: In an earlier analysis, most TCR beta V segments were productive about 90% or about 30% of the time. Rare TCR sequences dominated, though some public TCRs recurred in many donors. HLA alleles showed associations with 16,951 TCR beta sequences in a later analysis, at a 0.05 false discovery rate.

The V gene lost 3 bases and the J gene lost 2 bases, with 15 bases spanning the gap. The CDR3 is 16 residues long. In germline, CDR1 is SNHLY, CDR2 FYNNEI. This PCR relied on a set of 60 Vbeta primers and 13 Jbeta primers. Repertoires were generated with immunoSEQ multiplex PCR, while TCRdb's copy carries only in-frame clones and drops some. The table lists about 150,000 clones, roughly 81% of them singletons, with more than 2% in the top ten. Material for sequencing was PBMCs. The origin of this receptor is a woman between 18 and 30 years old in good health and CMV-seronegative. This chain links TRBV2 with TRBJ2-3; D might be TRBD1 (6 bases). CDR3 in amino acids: CASSDLGGQDTDTQYF. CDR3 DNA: TGTGCCAGCAGTGACTTAGGGGGTCAAGACACAGATACGCAGTATTTT.